These 31 T cell receptor beta chains were all obtained from the same sample, sequenced in a study of blood T cell repertoires in COVID-19. Measured with immunoSEQ multiplex PCR; TCRdb has only the in-frame clones, and not every one. The table includes 82,000 or so clones, about 89% detected once. The source material was PBMCs or T cells enriched from blood (not recorded which). The receptors derive from a woman aged 50 to 65 with acute COVID-19.

The V call is TRBV12-3 or TRBV12-4, the J call TRBJ1-2; 8 bases align to TRBD1. This CDR3 contains 13 residues. Trimming removed 7 bases from V and 8 bases from J; junction bases left unmatched: 9. DNA of the CDR3: TGTGCCAGCACTGCACAGGGGGTAAAAGGCTACACCTTC. This codes for CASTAQGVKGYTF.

V is TRBV5-1 and J is TRBJ2-2; a possible D gene is TRBD1 (6 bases). Germline values: CDR1 SGHRS, CDR2 YFSETQ. Trimming left V 4 bases short and J 5 bases short, with 15 bases between. This CDR3 contains 15 residues. CDR3 loop: CASSPWSGDTGELFF. The CDR3 coding sequence is TGCGCCAGCAGCCCCTGGTCAGGGGATACCGGGGAGCTGTTTTTT.

This clone was observed a single time. The chain joins TRBV9 to TRBJ2-7; D is unresolved. The CDR3 is 12 residues long. The germline V and J ends were trimmed by 3 bases and 3 bases, with 7 bases remaining between them. Per the germline V gene, CDR1 is SGDLS and CDR2 is YYNGEE. The CDR3 protein is CASSASFYEQYF. The CDR3 DNA reads TGTGCCAGCAGCGCCTCGTTCTACGAGCAGTACTTC.

This clone has only one observation. The genes are TRBV12-3 or TRBV12-4 and TRBJ1-4; TRBD1 matches at 8 bases. The CDR3 has 13 residues. The V and J ends lost 6 bases and 8 bases, in that order; junction bases with no gene match: 5. CDR3 amino acids: CASSPGGGEKLFF. CDR3 nucleotide sequence: TGTGCCAGCAGCCCAGGGGGCGGAGAAAAACTGTTTTTT.

The chain joins TRBV4-1 to TRBJ1-5; D call uncertain. Germline loops: CDR1 MGHRA, CDR2 YSYEKL. CDR3 length: 17 residues. V shed 0 bases and J shed 0 bases, with 12 bases lying between them. The CDR3 coding sequence is TGCGCCAGCAGCCAAGAGGAGTCGGATTATAGCAATCAGCCCCAGCATTTT. It translates to CASSQEESDYSNQPQHF.

The gene calls are TRBV19 and TRBJ2-3, with 7 positions matching TRBD2. The CDR3 is 15 amino acids. Germline V gene lookup returns CDR1 LNHDA and CDR2 SQIVND (reference sequence). V shed 5 bases and J 1 base; nucleotides not matched to a gene: 6. CDR3 loop: CASSSMAGGTDTQYF. In DNA form, the CDR3 reads TGTGCCAGTAGTTCCATGGCGGGGGGCACAGATACGCAGTATTTT.

The gene calls are TRBV4-3 and TRBJ1-1; no definite D call. Germline CDR1 is LGHNA and CDR2 is YSLEER. The CDR3 runs to 17 residues. V was pared by 0 bases and J by 4 bases, with 18 bases between. CDR3 sequence (DNA): TGCGCCAGCAGCCAAGAAGTGGGGAGGATTCACGGCACTGAAGCTTTCTTT. This codes for CASSQEVGRIHGTEAFF.

This chain joins TRBV2 and TRBJ2-7, with TRBD2 matching 7 bases. J was trimmed by 0 bases and V by 3 bases; bases with no gene match: 2. Germline lookup yields CDR1 SNHLY and CDR2 FYNNEI. This CDR3 has 14 residues. The CDR3 DNA is TGTGCCAGCAGTGAGGCTAGCGGCTCCTACGAGCAGTACTTC. This sequence encodes CASSEASGSYEQYF.

This clone was picked up one time. The chain employs TRBV2 and TRBJ2-1; TRBD1 matches 8 bases. The CDR3 sequence is 16 residues long. The V segment lost 4 bases and the J segment 1 base; nucleotides outside the gene matches: 6. Germline assignment: CDR1 SNHLY and CDR2 FYNNEI. CDR3 bases: TGTGCCAGCAGTGGGTTTCGGGACAGGTCCTACAATGAGCAGTTCTTC. It specifies CASSGFRDRSYNEQFF.

In its sample, this clone was seen a few times. This chain joins TRBV7-9 and TRBJ2-1, with 11 bases identical to TRBD2. The CDR3 is 15 residues long. CDR1 is SEHNR and CDR2 is FQNEAQ in the germline V gene (reference sequence). J lost 4 bases, V lost 5 bases, and 4 bases had no gene match. For the CDR3, the DNA is TGTGCCAGCAGCATCGGGACTAGCGGATACAATGAGCAGTTCTTC. This translates into CASSIGTSGYNEQFF.

This clone was picked up one time. This chain joins TRBV5-1 and TRBJ1-1, with D possibly TRBD1 on 5 matching bases. CDR1 is SGHRS, CDR2 YFSETQ, per germline. V was clipped by 4 bases and J by 3 bases, with 13 bases between them. The CDR3 covers 14 residues. The CDR3 here is CASSVSGQDTEAFF. The CDR3 nucleotides are TGCGCCAGCAGCGTGTCAGGGCAGGACACTGAAGCTTTCTTT.

V usage is TRBV6-1 and J usage is TRBJ1-1; TRBD1 might be the D (5 bases). This CDR3 spans 14 amino acids. Germline values: CDR1 MNHNS, CDR2 SASEGT. V was trimmed by 2 bases and J by 0 bases, leaving 7 bases between them. The CDR3: CASSEQGLNTEAFF. CDR3 in DNA: TGTGCCAGCAGTGAACAGGGCCTGAACACTGAAGCTTTCTTT.

The chain links TRBV21-1 to TRBJ1-1. TRBV21-1 is tagged as a pseudogene. The CDR3 has 16 residues. DNA for the CDR3: TGTGCCAGCAGCAGGAACTCCCGACTGATTAACACTGAAGCTTTCTTT. Its protein is CASSRNSRLINTEAFF.

The gene calls are TRBV29-1 and TRBJ1-2; 7 bases align to TRBD1. V was pared by 2 bases and J by 4 bases, with 1 base of the junction left unmatched. CDR1 is SQVTM, CDR2 ANQGSEA, per germline. There are 12 residues in the CDR3. DNA for the CDR3: TGCAGCGTTGAAAACAGGGGCTATGGCTACACCTTC. Its translation is CSVENRGYGYTF. Full variable domain (remainder filled in from reference TRBV29-1 and TRBJ1-2): SAVISQKPSRDICQRGTSLTIQCQVDSQVTMMFWYRQQPGQSLTLIATANQGSEATYESGFVIDKFPISRPNLTFSTLTVSNMSPEDSSIYLCSVENRGYGYTFGSGTRLTVV.

The J gene is TRBJ2-1, the V gene TRBV3-1 (or the pseudogene TRBV3-2); TRBD2 matches at 7 bases. The germline CDR1 and CDR2 sequences are LGHDT and YNNKEL (reference sequence). The ends lost 8 bases at V and 4 bases at J; junction bases unmatched: 8. This CDR3 region has 14 residues. This CDR3 reads CASEEGSGYNEQFF. The CDR3, as DNA: TGTGCCAGCGAGGAGGGTAGCGGGTACAATGAGCAGTTCTTC.

CDR3 sequence (DNA): TGCGCCAGCAGCGAAGTCTACCCTAGCGGGATCTACAATGAGCAGTTCTTC. Translation: CASSEVYPSGIYNEQFF. The chain uses TRBV4-3 and TRBJ2-1; 9 nucleotides line up with TRBD2. Germline lookup yields CDR1 LGHNA and CDR2 YSLEER. CDR3 length: 17 residues. The V gene end was trimmed by 5 bases and the J gene end by 3 bases; junction bases not matched to a gene: 11.

The chain joins TRBV5-6 to TRBJ2-5; 8 positions agree with TRBD2. CDR1 is SGHDT, CDR2 YYEEEE, per germline. Germline trimming cut 3 bases from V and 2 bases from J; bases unmatched to any gene: 9. This CDR3 is built from 16 residues. The CDR3 sequence: CASSSALLAGQETQYF. For the CDR3, the DNA is TGTGCCAGCAGCTCGGCCTTATTAGCGGGACAAGAGACCCAGTACTTC.

CDR3 sequence: CATSARTGVTNEKLFF. The CDR3 nucleotides are TGTGCCACCAGCGCAAGAACAGGGGTAACTAATGAAAAACTGTTTTTT. J is TRBJ1-4 and V is TRBV15; TRBD1 matches 7 bases. The ends lost 5 bases at V and 1 base at J; junction bases unmatched: 7. The CDR3 is 16 residues long. Germline-derived CDR1 and CDR2 are LNHNV and YYDKDF (reference sequence).

The chain couples TRBV6-5 to TRBJ1-5; TRBD1 agrees at 8 bases. Unmatched junction bases numbered 2, after V lost 6 bases and J lost 4 bases. Germline V lookup: CDR1 MNHEY, CDR2 SVGAGI. The CDR3 length is 13 residues. CDR3 nucleotides: TGTGCCAGCAGACGGACAGGGAATCAGCCCCAGCATTTT. It specifies CASRRTGNQPQHF.

The chain combines TRBV28 with TRBJ1-5, with D perhaps matching TRBD1 (5 bases). Germline V CDR1 and CDR2: MDHEN, SYDVKM. The CDR3 is made up of 17 amino acids. Trimming shortened V by 5 bases and J by 0 bases, and 17 bases separated the two germline ends. The CDR3 nucleotides read TGTGCCAGCAGTGGAGGGGACGCAGCATCTAGCAATCAGCCCCAGCATTTT. Its translation: CASSGGDAASSNQPQHF.

The chain joins TRBV6-5 to TRBJ1-4; D remains unclear. CDR3 length: 14 amino acids. In germline, CDR1 is MNHEY, CDR2 SVGAGI. The V gene lost 2 bases and the J gene lost 6 bases, with 10 bases spanning the gap. The CDR3 DNA sequence: TGTGCCAGCAGTTACAGTCTGTCGGATGAAAAACTGTTTTTT. This gives the protein CASSYSLSDEKLFF.

The V call is TRBV24-1, the J call TRBJ2-1; tentatively, D is TRBD2 (6 bases). Germline V gene sequence: CDR1 KGHDR, CDR2 SFDVKD. Trimming left V 5 bases short and J 2 bases short, with 9 bases between. The CDR3 is made up of 14 amino acids. CDR3 loop: CATSAAGPYNEQFF. The CDR3 nucleotides are TGTGCCACCAGTGCGGCGGGACCCTACAATGAGCAGTTCTTC.

V and J are TRBV30 and TRBJ1-2, with D uncertain. CDR3 size: 12 residues. From germline, CDR1 is GTSNPN and CDR2 SVGIG (reference sequence). The V end was cut by 7 bases, the J end by 0 bases, with 9 bases between. This CDR3 is CAYNPSNYGYTF. In DNA, the CDR3 is TGTGCCTACAACCCTTCTAACTATGGCTACACCTTC.

The chain couples TRBV19 to TRBJ1-2; D might be TRBD1 (6 bases). The CDR3 loop spans 13 amino acids. Germline V gene sequence: CDR1 LNHDA, CDR2 SQIVND (reference sequence). Trimming removed 5 bases from V and 11 bases from J, with 18 bases in between. The CDR3 spells CASSLRGAEKYTF. The CDR3 DNA sequence: TGTGCCAGTAGTCTACGGGGGGCTGAAAAGTACACCTTC. The full variable domain, with the rest looked up from reference TRBV19 and TRBJ1-2, is DGGITQSPKYLFRKEGQNVTLSCEQNLNHDAMYWYRQDPGQGLRLIYYSQIVNDFQKGDIAEGYSVSREKKESFPLTVTSAQKNPTAFYLCASSLRGAEKYTFGSGTRLTVV.

The genes are TRBV30 and TRBJ2-7; the D gene is possibly TRBD2 (7 bases). Germline CDR1 and CDR2: GTSNPN and SVGIG (reference sequence). The CDR3 sequence is 13 residues long. The V and J ends lost 3 bases and 3 bases respectively, with 12 bases between them. The CDR3 DNA is TGTGCCTGGAGCCGGGGGGCAGTCTACGAGCAGTACTTC. Encoded protein: CAWSRGAVYEQYF.

The V and J genes are TRBV27 and TRBJ2-7; 11 bases align to TRBD1. The J segment lost 0 bases and the V segment lost 5 bases, leaving 6 bases of the junction unmatched. The CDR3 is made up of 16 amino acids. Germline CDR1 MNHEY, CDR2 SMNVEV (reference sequence). The CDR3 is CASSKGTGGSSYEQYF. In DNA, the CDR3 is TGTGCCAGCAGTAAAGGGACAGGGGGTAGCTCCTACGAGCAGTACTTC.

The genes are TRBV19 and TRBJ1-5, with D tentatively TRBD1 (6 bases). CDR1 is LNHDA and CDR2 is SQIVND in the germline V gene (reference sequence). V shed 5 bases and J shed 0 bases, with 20 bases lying between them. The CDR3 runs 18 residues. The CDR3 region is CASSSRTGQTLSNQPQHF. The CDR3 bases are TGTGCCAGTAGTTCTCGCACAGGACAGACCCTTAGCAATCAGCCCCAGCATTTT.

The rearrangement joins TRBV4-2 to TRBJ2-5; no clear D gene. The V and J ends lost 1 base and 2 bases respectively, with 5 bases between them. Germline values: CDR1 LGHNA, CDR2 YNFKEQ. The CDR3 extends over 13 amino acids. The CDR3 region is CASSQGRQETQYF. The CDR3 region has the DNA TGTGCCAGCAGCCAAGGCAGGCAAGAGACCCAGTACTTC.

The genes are TRBV19 and TRBJ1-4; no definite D call. This CDR3 is 14 amino acids long. Germline values: CDR1 LNHDA, CDR2 SQIVND (reference sequence). Trimming shortened V by 2 bases and J by 2 bases, and 6 bases separated the two germline ends. DNA for the CDR3: TGTGCCAGTAGTATAACGGGGACTAATGAAAAACTGTTTTTT. Protein: CASSITGTNEKLFF.

The chain is built from TRBV2 and TRBJ1-2, with TRBD1 matching 7 bases. V gave up 7 bases and J gave up 4 bases; unmatched junction bases: 9. The CDR3 has 14 residues. Germline V gene data show CDR1 as SNHLY and CDR2 as FYNNEI. The DNA for the CDR3 is TGTGCCAGCAAACCGGGACAGTTCTTCTATGGCTACACCTTC. This sequence encodes CASKPGQFFYGYTF.

This rearrangement joins TRBV30 to TRBJ2-5, with 11 bases lining up with TRBD2. The germline V gene has CDR1 GTSNPN and CDR2 SVGIG (reference sequence). V shed 7 bases, J shed 9 bases, and the junction held 16 bases outside the gene matches. The CDR3 is 15 residues long. DNA for the CDR3: TGTGCCTCTAACTCCCACCTAGCGGGGGGAAAGGCCCAGTACTTC. It translates to CASNSHLAGGKAQYF. Full variable domain (rest looked up from reference TRBV30 and TRBJ2-5): SQTIHQWPATLVQPVGSPLSLECTVEGTSNPNLYWYRQAAGRGLQLLFYSVGIGQISSEVPQNLSASRPQDRQFILSSKKLLLSDSGFYLCASNSHLAGGKAQYFGPGTRLLVL.